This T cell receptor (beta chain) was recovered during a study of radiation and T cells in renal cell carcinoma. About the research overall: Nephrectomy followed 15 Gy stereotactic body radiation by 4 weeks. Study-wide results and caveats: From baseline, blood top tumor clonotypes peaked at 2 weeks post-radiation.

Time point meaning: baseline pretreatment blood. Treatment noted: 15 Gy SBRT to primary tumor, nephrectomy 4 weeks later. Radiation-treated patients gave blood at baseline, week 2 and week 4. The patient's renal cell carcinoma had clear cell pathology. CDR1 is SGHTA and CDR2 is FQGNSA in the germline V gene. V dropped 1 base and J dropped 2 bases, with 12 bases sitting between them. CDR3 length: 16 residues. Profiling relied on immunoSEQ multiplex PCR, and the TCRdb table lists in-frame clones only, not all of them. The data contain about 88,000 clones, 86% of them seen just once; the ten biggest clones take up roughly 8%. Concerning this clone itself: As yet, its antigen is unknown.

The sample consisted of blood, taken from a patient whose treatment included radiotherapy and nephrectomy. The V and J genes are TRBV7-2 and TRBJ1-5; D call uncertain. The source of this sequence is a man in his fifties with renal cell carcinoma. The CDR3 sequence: CASSLVGVSGNQPQHF. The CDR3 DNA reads TGTGCCAGCAGCTTAGTCGGGGTGTCGGGCAATCAGCCCCAGCATTTT.